Listed below are T cell receptor beta chains from one sample, sequenced in a study of T cell changes during pregnancy in multiple sclerosis. Produced via immunoSEQ multiplex PCR; TCRdb's table is partial and in-frame only. The sample has some 60,000 clones; approximately 90% are singletons. The sequencing here drew on peripheral blood, taken in the third trimester of pregnancy. Source of these receptors: a female donor in good health, enrolled as a control in a pregnancy study. Both conserved end residues are part of each CDR3. D genes are given only for firm matches. Clone sizes are given selectively: once, few, many, or a class where the clone is expanded.

V	J	size	D	CDR3	DNA
TRBV2	TRBJ1-5	few	.	CASSEARRSEEPQHF	TGTGCCAGCAGTGAAGCGAGGCGGTCGGAGGAGCCCCAGCATTTT
TRBV5-1	TRBJ2-7	.	TRBD2	CASSQTSGRVGYEQYF	TGCGCCAGCAGCCAGACTAGCGGGAGGGTAGGGTACGAGCAGTACTTC
TRBV6-4	TRBJ2-3	few	TRBD1	CASSDSQGADTQYF	TGTGCCAGCAGTGACTCACAGGGGGCAGATACGCAGTATTTT
TRBV7-2	TRBJ2-1	.	.	CASSLTEYNEQFF	TGTGCCAGCAGCTTAACAGAATACAATGAGCAGTTCTTC
TRBV13	TRBJ2-1	.	.	CASSLTGEGHNEQFF	TGTGCCAGCAGCTTAACTGGAGAGGGTCACAATGAGCAGTTCTTC
TRBV18	TRBJ1-1	.	.	CASSPTTGMNTEAFF	TGTGCCAGCTCACCGACTACAGGGATGAACACTGAAGCTTTCTTT
TRBV29-1	TRBJ1-2	.	.	CSVEGLVAGEDGYTF	TGCAGCGTTGAAGGCCTGGTCGCAGGGGAAGATGGCTACACCTTC
TRBV11-3	TRBJ2-1	.	.	CASSLESSSYNEQFF	TGTGCCAGCAGCTTAGAGTCTAGTTCCTACAATGAGCAGTTCTTC
TRBV27	TRBJ1-1	.	.	CASSLRRITEAFF	TGTGCCAGCAGCTTGCGGCGGATCACTGAAGCTTTCTTT
TRBV7-9	TRBJ2-3	.	TRBD2	CASSSTAWDERGLDTQYF	TGTGCCAGCAGCTCAACCGCCTGGGATGAGCGGGGGTTAGATACGCAGTATTTT
TRBV19	TRBJ2-2	.	TRBD1	CASIDRVAGELFF	TGTGCCAGTATTGACAGGGTTGCCGGGGAGCTGTTTTTT
TRBV6-5	TRBJ2-7	.	TRBD1	CASSTQGAAPYEQYF	TGTGCCAGCAGTACCCAGGGGGCGGCCCCCTACGAGCAGTACTTC
TRBV27	TRBJ2-7	.	TRBD1	CASSLFGRGRWEQYF	TGTGCCAGCAGTTTATTCGGCAGGGGGCGTTGGGAGCAGTACTTC
TRBV9	TRBJ1-1	.	.	CASSVGQMNTEAFF	TGTGCCAGCAGCGTAGGTCAGATGAACACTGAAGCTTTCTTT
TRBV5-1	TRBJ1-1	.	.	CASSLTVEGTEAFF	TGCGCCAGCAGCCTGACGGTTGAGGGCACTGAAGCTTTCTTT
TRBV5-1	TRBJ1-4	.	.	CASSVTGPNEKLFF	TGCGCCAGCAGCGTGACAGGACCTAATGAAAAACTGTTTTTT
TRBV4-2	TRBJ1-3	.	.	CASSQGRQFGNTIYF	TGTGCCAGCAGCCAAGGCCGACAGTTTGGAAACACCATATATTTT
TRBV28	TRBJ2-4	.	TRBD2	CASRDSGSKNIQYF	TGTGCCAGCAGAGATAGCGGGAGTAAAAACATTCAGTACTTC
TRBV4-2	TRBJ1-4	.	.	CASSQDLAGPTTNEKLFF	TGTGCCAGCAGCCAAGATTTGGCGGGCCCCACAACTAATGAAAAACTGTTTTTT
TRBV5-1	TRBJ1-6	.	.	CASSLPERDSPLHF	TGCGCCAGCAGCTTACCAGAGAGGGATTCACCCCTCCACTTT
TRBV29-1	TRBJ2-1	.	TRBD1	CSVDGTGGAGNEQFF	TGCAGCGTTGATGGGACAGGGGGTGCAGGGAATGAGCAGTTCTTC
TRBV18	TRBJ1-1	.	.	CASSPIGATEAFF	TGTGCCAGCTCACCAATCGGAGCCACTGAAGCTTTCTTT
TRBV10-3	TRBJ1-5	.	.	CATRGGAMGTNQPQHF	TGTGCCACAAGGGGGGGGGCCATGGGAACAAATCAGCCCCAGCATTTT
TRBV7-6	TRBJ2-2	.	TRBD1	CASSLGQGATGELFF	TGTGCCAGCAGCTTAGGACAGGGGGCCACCGGGGAGCTGTTTTTT
TRBV7-9	TRBJ2-7	.	TRBD1	CASSLVWDSPSYEQYF	TGTGCCAGCAGCTTAGTGTGGGACAGTCCCTCCTACGAGCAGTACTTC
TRBV7-8	TRBJ2-7	.	.	CASPWRGPPSYEQYF	TGTGCCAGCCCTTGGCGGGGCCCGCCCTCCTACGAGCAGTACTTC
TRBV6-5	TRBJ2-3	.	.	CASSYASSTDTQYF	TGTGCCAGCAGTTACGCCTCAAGCACGGATACGCAGTATTTT
TRBV6-1	TRBJ2-5	.	.	CASSEGAQETQYF	TGTGCCAGCAGTGAGGGAGCGCAAGAGACCCAGTACTTC
TRBV5-1	TRBJ1-4	.	.	CASSLNRREDEKLFF	TGCGCCAGCAGCTTAAACCGCAGGGAGGATGAAAAACTGTTTTTT
TRBV5-1	TRBJ1-4	.	.	CASSFTGSEKLFF	TGCGCCAGCAGCTTTACAGGGAGTGAAAAACTGTTTTTT
TRBV6-5	TRBJ2-5	few	.	CASSYSIPSPETQYF	TGTGCCAGCAGTTACTCGATTCCTAGCCCCGAGACCCAGTACTTC
TRBV4-3	TRBJ2-2	once	.	CASSPGWGGLDTGELFF	TGCGCCAGCAGCCCAGGATGGGGGGGCCTGGACACCGGGGAGCTGTTTTTT
TRBV5-1	TRBJ2-3	.	.	CASSSGTSTDTQYF	TGCGCCAGCAGCTCCGGGACTTCCACAGATACGCAGTATTTT
TRBV6-5	TRBJ2-1	.	TRBD2	CASRLTSGSYNEQFF	TGTGCCAGCAGACTGACTAGCGGATCCTACAATGAGCAGTTCTTC
TRBV18	TRBJ1-5	.	TRBD1	CASSPTGAGQPQHF	TGTGCCAGCTCACCGACAGGGGCAGGTCAGCCCCAGCATTTT
TRBV28	TRBJ2-4	.	TRBD1	CASSRSGTGKNIQYF	TGTGCCAGCAGCCGATCCGGGACAGGGAAAAACATTCAGTACTTC
TRBV6-6	TRBJ1-1	.	.	CASSYSSGETEAFF	TGTGCCAGCAGTTACTCGTCAGGGGAAACTGAAGCTTTCTTT
TRBV5-6	TRBJ1-4	.	.	CASSLRQGGKLFF	TGTGCCAGCAGCTTGCGGCAGGGTGGAAAACTGTTTTTT
TRBV4-3	TRBJ1-1	.	.	CASSRVGGTEAFF	TGCGCCAGCAGCCGGGTGGGAGGTACTGAAGCTTTCTTT
TRBV5-1	TRBJ1-5	once	.	CASRGGVGDNQPQHF	TGCGCCAGCAGGGGGGGTGTAGGGGACAATCAGCCCCAGCATTTT
TRBV21-1	TRBJ1-2	once	.	CARIRTGCFLRYGYTF	TGTGCCAGGATCCGGACAGGCTGCTTTTTAAGGTATGGCTACACCTTC
TRBV5-4	TRBJ1-2	.	.	CASSLAAPGQLGLDNYGYTF	TGTGCCAGCAGCTTGGCGGCCCCAGGGCAGCTAGGCCTAGACAACTATGGCTACACCTTC
TRBV7-8	TRBJ1-1	.	TRBD1	CASSLGRGPDRFTEAFF	TGTGCCAGCAGCTTAGGCAGGGGGCCAGATCGATTTACTGAAGCTTTCTTT
TRBV6-6	TRBJ1-5	.	.	CASSYQNQPQHF	TGTGCCAGCAGTTACCAGAATCAGCCCCAGCATTTT
TRBV2	TRBJ1-5	.	TRBD1	CASELGQPNQPQHF	TGTGCCAGTGAATTGGGACAGCCGAATCAGCCCCAGCATTTT
TRBV21-1	TRBJ2-7	.	.	CASSKKPDRDSYEQYF	TGTGCCAGCAGCAAAAAGCCGGACAGGGACTCCTACGAGCAGTACTTC
TRBV28	TRBJ1-1	.	.	CASRPGTLGMNTEAFF	TGTGCCAGCAGACCCGGGACTTTGGGGATGAACACTGAAGCTTTCTTT
TRBV7-2	TRBJ2-1	few	.	CASSFETTRRGQFF	TGTGCCAGCAGCTTCGAGACTACTAGGAGGGGGCAGTTCTTC
TRBV7-9	TRBJ1-4	.	.	CASSLTGLTNEKLFF	TGTGCCAGCAGCCTTACAGGGTTAACTAATGAAAAACTGTTTTTT
TRBV28	TRBJ1-1	.	TRBD1	CASRVRTGGAPTFF	TGTGCCAGCAGAGTCAGGACAGGGGGCGCCCCGACTTTCTTT
TRBV28	TRBJ2-1	.	TRBD2	CASSSVVAGGNEQFF	TGTGCCAGCAGTTCGGTGGTAGCGGGAGGAAATGAGCAGTTCTTC
TRBV6-1	TRBJ2-7	.	.	CASEGILYEQYF	TGTGCCAGCGAGGGCATTCTCTACGAGCAGTACTTC
TRBV19	TRBJ2-5	.	.	CASSEENREGETQYF	TGTGCCAGTAGTGAGGAGAACAGGGAGGGGGAGACCCAGTACTTC